Following are 29 T cell receptor beta chains from one sample sequenced in a study of CD8 T cells in Susac syndrome. After extraction with the RNeasy kit, 0.5 to 1 ug of the RNA was reverse transcribed using random hexamers. MiXCR, applied by TCRdb to the immunoSEQ multiplex PCR reads, yields one record per CDR3 protein. The sample has roughly 120,000 distinct CDR3 sequences, about 96% seen once. The material sequenced was CD4+ T cells from PBMCs. The receptors stem from a human donor in good health.

The chain carries TRBV5-1 and TRBJ1-4; 8 nucleotides match TRBD1. The V gene's germline CDR1 is SGHRS and CDR2 YFSETQ. V shed 5 bases and J 6 bases; nucleotides not matched to a gene: 6. The CDR3 is made up of 14 amino acids. The CDR3 protein is CASRPGGGDEKLFF. The DNA for the CDR3 is TGCGCCAGCAGACCAGGGGGCGGCGATGAAAAACTGTTTTTT.

The chain is built from TRBV6-1 and TRBJ2-6; 8 bases match TRBD1. J lost 2 bases, V lost 7 bases, and 4 bases had no gene match. CDR3 length: 15 residues. Germline CDR1 reads MNHNS; CDR2 reads SASEGT. The CDR3 is CASNLQGAGANVLTF. In DNA, the CDR3 is TGTGCCAGCAATCTACAGGGGGCTGGGGCCAACGTCCTGACTTTC.

This chain joins TRBV11-2 and TRBJ2-5; tentative D call: TRBD2 (5 bases). Germline V gene data show CDR1 as SGHAT and CDR2 as FQNNGV. With 2 bases removed from V and 2 bases from J, the gap between germline ends came to 6 bases. The CDR3 totals 13 residues. The CDR3 sequence is CASSLRLQETQYF. The CDR3 DNA is TGTGCCAGCAGCTTAAGACTACAAGAGACCCAGTACTTC.

The chain has TRBV3-1 and TRBJ1-4, with 8 positions matching TRBD1. The junction had 4 bases not matched to a gene; V was cut back by 2 bases and J by 2 bases. The CDR3 has 16 residues. CDR1 LGHDT and CDR2 YNNKEL come from the germline V gene (reference sequence). The CDR3 region has the DNA TGTGCCAGCAGCCAATCCCGGACAGGGACTAATGAAAAACTGTTTTTT. Amino acid sequence: CASSQSRTGTNEKLFF.

The genes are TRBV30 and TRBJ2-7; 8 bases are shared with TRBD1. The CDR3 is made up of 15 amino acids. In germline, CDR1 is GTSNPN, CDR2 SVGIG (reference sequence). V was clipped by 2 bases and J by 1 base; unmatched bases: 7. The CDR3 nucleotides are TGTGCCTGGAGTTCACAGGGGGATCCTTCCTACGAGCAGTACTTC. Translated, it gives CAWSSQGDPSYEQYF.

The rearrangement uses TRBV11-1 and TRBJ1-1; possible D gene TRBD1, 5 bases. V was clipped by 4 bases and J by 4 bases, with 10 bases between them. The germline V gene has CDR1 SGHAT and CDR2 FQDESV (reference sequence). CDR3 size: 13 residues. The CDR3 nucleotides are TGTGCCAGCAGCTCTCGGGGGGGCACTGAAGCTTTCTTT. Its translation is CASSSRGGTEAFF.

V is TRBV3-1 and J is TRBJ2-2; D is perhaps TRBD1 (5 bases). Trimming took 0 bases from V and 1 from J, leaving 12 bases between them. This CDR3 has 17 amino acids. Germline CDR1 reads LGHDT; CDR2 reads YNNKEL (reference sequence). CDR3 sequence: CASSQDRRGLNTGELFF. The CDR3 coding sequence is TGTGCCAGCAGCCAAGATAGAAGGGGTCTGAACACCGGGGAGCTGTTTTTT.

V is TRBV7-8 and J is TRBJ2-3; D is perhaps TRBD2 (5 bases). The length of the CDR3 is 14 residues. Germline V gives CDR1 SGHVS, CDR2 FQNEAQ. Trimming took off 5 bases at V and 2 bases at J, with 11 bases between the two ends. CDR3 sequence: CASSQEVNTDTQYF. In DNA, the CDR3 is TGTGCCAGCAGCCAGGAGGTCAACACAGATACGCAGTATTTT.

The J gene is TRBJ1-3, the V gene TRBV7-9; 7 bases are shared with TRBD1. The CDR3 contains 14 residues. V gave up 5 bases and J gave up 2 bases; unmatched junction bases: 3. Germline V CDR1 and CDR2: SEHNR, FQNEAQ (reference sequence). CDR3 nucleotide sequence: TGTGCCAGCAGCGACGGGACAGCTGGAAACACCATATATTTT. It yields the protein CASSDGTAGNTIYF.

The genes are TRBV9 and TRBJ2-7; 9 nucleotides align to TRBD2. CDR3 length equals 14 residues. The junction had 4 bases not matched to a gene; V was cut back by 4 bases and J by 2 bases. The germline gives CDR1 SGDLS, CDR2 YYNGEE. The chain's CDR3 is CASSNSGGAYEQYF. The CDR3 nucleotides read TGTGCCAGCAGCAATAGCGGGGGAGCCTACGAGCAGTACTTC.

The rearrangement links TRBV7-9 to TRBJ2-7; TRBD2 matches at 7 bases. The CDR3 extends over 14 amino acids. Germline V gene sequence: CDR1 SEHNR, CDR2 FQNEAQ (reference sequence). Trimming removed 4 bases from V and 2 bases from J; junction bases left unmatched: 5. CDR3 amino acids: CASSSRLAPYEQYF. CDR3 bases: TGTGCCAGCAGCTCTCGACTAGCTCCCTACGAGCAGTACTTC.

The gene calls are TRBV7-2 and TRBJ2-4; D is unresolved. The ends were cut back, 5 bases at V and 0 bases at J, with 11 bases in the middle. CDR1 SGHTA and CDR2 FQGNSA come from the germline V gene. CDR3 length equals 15 residues. Here the CDR3 reads CASSRPELAKNIQYF. The CDR3 DNA is TGTGCCAGCAGCCGGCCGGAACTAGCCAAAAACATTCAGTACTTC.

As concerns this clonotype: Its ends do not fully match the called genes, so a read error is possible. This sequence joins TRBV7-2 and TRBJ2-3, with 8 nucleotides matching TRBD2. Germline CDR1 is SGHTA and CDR2 is FQGNSA. There are 17 residues in the CDR3. The CDR3 spells CAGRPPGVAGPTDTQYF. CDR3 bases: TGTGCCGGCAGACCTCCGGGGGTAGCGGGGCCCACAGATACGCAGTATTTT. The full variable domain, completed using reference TRBV7-2 and TRBJ2-3, is GAGVSQSPSNKVTEKGKDVELRCDPISGHTALYWYRQSLGQGLEFLIYFQGNSAPDKSGLPSDRFSAERTGGSVSTLTIQRTQQEDSAVYLCAGRPPGVAGPTDTQYFGPGTRLTVL.

The chain joins TRBV5-1 to TRBJ1-4; 7 bases fit TRBD1. V lost 7 bases, J lost 3 bases, and 9 bases stayed unmatched. Germline V gene lookup returns CDR1 SGHRS and CDR2 YFSETQ. The length of the CDR3 is 15 residues. For the CDR3, the DNA is TGCGCCAGCTCCATCGGCGGGACAGCTAATGAAAAACTGTTTTTT. It encodes CASSIGGTANEKLFF.

The chain has TRBV5-1 and TRBJ2-3, with 7 bases lining up with TRBD2. CDR3 length: 14 residues. The V and J ends lost 7 bases and 0 bases, in that order; junction bases with no gene match: 5. CDR1 and CDR2 from the germline V gene are SGHRS and YFSETQ. In DNA, the CDR3 is TGCGCCAGCGAGCGGGGCACTAGCACAGATACGCAGTATTTT. Translated, it gives CASERGTSTDTQYF.

In this sample, this clonotype turned up a few times. The V call is TRBV29-1, the J call TRBJ2-7, with 7 bases aligning to TRBD1. Germline V gives CDR1 SQVTM, CDR2 ANQGSEA. V trimming: 5 bases; J trimming: 2 bases; junction bases outside the gene matches: 6. The CDR3 contains 13 residues. Here the CDR3 DNA reads TGCAGCGTTACCGGGACAGTCACCTACGAGCAGTACTTC. Translated, it gives CSVTGTVTYEQYF.

The chain combines TRBV5-1 with TRBJ2-3, with D possibly matching TRBD1 (6 bases). The CDR3 is 14 amino acids. Germline values: CDR1 SGHRS, CDR2 YFSETQ. V lost 0 bases and J 4 bases, leaving 9 bases between the germline ends. CDR3 nucleotides: TGCGCCAGCAGCTTGGGACAGGCCCCAGATACGCAGTATTTT. Its protein is CASSLGQAPDTQYF. Drawing the rest from reference TRBV5-1 and TRBJ2-3, the complete variable domain is KAGVTQTPRYLIKTRGQQVTLSCSPISGHRSVSWYQQTPGQGLQFLFEYFSETQRNKGNFPGRFSGRQFSNSRSEMNVSTLELGDSALYLCASSLGQAPDTQYFGPGTRLTVL.

This clonotype was seen a few times. V is TRBV24-1 and J is TRBJ2-6; D remains unclear. The V end lost 4 bases, the J end lost 5 bases, and 8 bases lay between the germline ends. The CDR3 has 14 amino acids. CDR1 and CDR2 (germline): KGHDR, SFDVKD. CDR3 in amino acids: CATSDPRWANVLTF. CDR3 nucleotides: TGTGCCACCAGTGACCCACGGTGGGCCAACGTCCTGACTTTC.

This chain connects TRBV14 to TRBJ2-7; TRBD2 aligns across 11 bases. With V trimmed by 4 bases and J by 6 bases, 5 bases remained unmatched. Per the germline V gene, CDR1 is SGHDN and CDR2 is FVKESK. The CDR3 sequence is 14 residues long. CDR3 nucleotide sequence: TGTGCCAGCAGCCTCGGACTAGCGGGTAGCGAGCAGTACTTC. It codes for CASSLGLAGSEQYF. Full variable domain (outside the CDR3, taken from reference TRBV14 and TRBJ2-7): EAGVTQFPSHSVIEKGQTVTLRCDPISGHDNLYWYRRVMGKEIKFLLHFVKESKQDESGMPNNRFLAERTGGTYSTLKVQPAELEDSGVYFCASSLGLAGSEQYFGPGTRLTVT.

The J gene is TRBJ2-7, the V gene TRBV6-2 or TRBV6-3, with 8 bases lining up with TRBD1. CDR1 and CDR2 from the germline V gene are MNHEY and SVGEGT. CDR3 size: 14 residues. With V trimmed by 6 bases and J by 5 bases, 9 bases remained unmatched. The CDR3, as DNA: TGTGCCAGCAGAGCCGGACAGGGTCCCCACGAGCAGTACTTC. Protein sequence: CASRAGQGPHEQYF.

This clonotype was counted once. This chain uses TRBV3-1 with TRBJ2-7, with 7 bases identical to TRBD2. Trimming cost V 4 bases and J 3 bases; bases outside gene matches: 6. The CDR3 is 14 amino acids. Germline loops: CDR1 LGHDT, CDR2 YNNKEL (reference sequence). Here the CDR3 DNA reads TGTGCCAGCAGCCCCGGCAGCGGGATCTACGAGCAGTACTTC. Its protein product is CASSPGSGIYEQYF.

The V call is TRBV20-1, the J call TRBJ2-7; 11 nucleotides line up with TRBD2. Losses at the gene ends were 6 bases for V and 0 bases for J; bases not matched to a gene: 13. The CDR3 extends over 17 amino acids. CDR1 and CDR2 (germline): DFQATT, SNEGSKA (reference sequence). As DNA, the CDR3 is TGCAGTGCAAAGCCCGGGACTAGCGGTTATAACTCCTACGAGCAGTACTTC. Its translation is CSAKPGTSGYNSYEQYF.

The chain carries TRBV29-1 and TRBJ1-1; 7 positions agree with TRBD1. In germline, CDR1 is SQVTM, CDR2 ANQGSEA. With V trimmed by 4 bases and J by 0 bases, 8 bases remained unmatched. This CDR3 region has 15 residues. The CDR3 coding sequence is TGCAGCGTTGCTCCAAAAGGGGGCATGAACACTGAAGCTTTCTTT. Protein sequence: CSVAPKGGMNTEAFF.

This chain links TRBV12-3 or TRBV12-4 with TRBJ2-3; D remains unclear. Trimming removed 2 bases from V and 4 bases from J, with 10 bases in between. The CDR3 runs 14 residues. The CDR3, as DNA: TGTGCCAGCAGTTTAATGTCTAGGCCAGATACGCAGTATTTT. Its translation is CASSLMSRPDTQYF.

The chain recombines TRBV20-1 with TRBJ2-5; either TRBD1 or TRBD2 may fit D (5 bases each). Germline CDR1 is DFQATT and CDR2 is SNEGSKA (reference sequence). Trimming stripped 5 bases from V and 4 bases from J, with 11 bases between. This CDR3 is 12 amino acids long. The CDR3 reads CSAGDQGETQYF. CDR3 in DNA: TGCAGTGCTGGGGACCAGGGAGAGACCCAGTACTTC.

The J gene is TRBJ1-2, the V gene TRBV6-5; D ambiguous. There are 14 residues in the CDR3. Germline values: CDR1 MNHEY, CDR2 SVGAGI. V lost 7 bases, J lost 3 bases, and 15 bases lay in between. The CDR3 spells CASTRTKGHYGYTF. CDR3 DNA: TGTGCCAGCACAAGGACCAAGGGTCACTATGGCTACACCTTC.

For the CDR3, the DNA is TGTGCCAGCACCACCTGGCGGGGGGCCCCAGATACGCAGTATTTT. This codes for CASTTWRGAPDTQYF. The chain combines TRBV12-3 or TRBV12-4 with TRBJ2-3; 8 bases line up with TRBD2. The CDR3 spans 15 residues. J was trimmed by 4 bases and V by 7 bases; bases with no gene match: 10.

The chain joins TRBV27 to TRBJ2-2; 12 bases fit TRBD2. With 6 bases clipped from V and 0 bases from J, the junction kept 8 bases outside the gene matches. Germline CDR1 MNHEY, CDR2 SMNVEV (reference sequence). The CDR3 runs to 18 residues. The CDR3 loop is CASRKETSGGSNTGELFF. The CDR3 coding sequence is TGTGCCAGCAGAAAGGAGACTAGCGGGGGATCGAACACCGGGGAGCTGTTTTTT.

The DNA of the CDR3 is TGTGCCAGCAGTTACGACGGTATCTCCTACGAGCAGTACTTC. Amino acid sequence: CASSYDGISYEQYF. The gene calls are TRBV6-2 or TRBV6-3 and TRBJ2-7; no clear D gene. The CDR3 has 14 residues. Deletions cut 2 bases from V and 0 bases from J, with 8 bases between. Germline assignment: CDR1 MNHEY and CDR2 SVGEGT.